This T cell receptor (beta chain) was captured by sequencing in a study of shared clonotypes between healthy human individuals. Germline-derived CDR1 and CDR2 are SGHRS and YFSETQ. After removal of 1 base from V and 1 base from J, the junction contained 4 bases not matched to a gene. The CDR3 runs 17 residues. Data came from immunoSEQ multiplex PCR; TCRdb stores just in-frame clones and leaves some out. The sample has roughly 500,000 clones; approximately 94% are singletons. This clone appeared once. Its specificity is unknown. General study points: Sharing across four donors was highest in naive CD4 (roughly 5%) and lowest in memory CD8 (approximately 0.4%). At large depth, rarefaction still showed sorted-subset sequencing to be incomplete.

The gene calls are TRBV5-1 and TRBJ2-5; the match to TRBD2 covers 13 bases. The sequencing sample was made of naive CD4+ T cells sorted from blood. Subset described: CD45RA+ positively selected. The receptor was derived from a woman younger than 45 in good health. The CDR3 region has the DNA TGCGCCAGCAGCTTGAGGGGACTAGCGGGGCGCCAAGAGACCCAGTACTTC. Encoded protein: CASSLRGLAGRQETQYF.